This TCR beta chain came from a study of CD8 T cells in ankylosing spondylitis. Study-wide points: Disease-linked clones, CD8+, were relatively rare in peripheral blood.

TCRdb used MiXCR to reprocess the 5' RACE reads, holding one entry per CDR3 protein. The sample lists approximately 140,000 distinct CDR3 sequences, 7% to 10% occurring once. The trim removed 4 bases at V and 2 bases at J, leaving 2 bases unmatched. The CDR3 has 14 amino acids. The germline V gene encodes CDR1 LGHNA and CDR2 YNFKEQ. On this clonotype: Its antigen remains unidentified.

The chain links TRBV4-2 to TRBJ2-5; 9 nucleotides match TRBD2. What was sequenced was blood, either unsorted or a sorted T cell fraction (not recorded which). The clonotype was recovered from a male donor with ankylosing spondylitis or in good health (not recorded which). CDR3: CASSRGLAQETQYF. The CDR3, as DNA: TGTGCCAGCAGCCGGGGACTAGCACAAGAGACCCAGTACTTC.